This T cell receptor beta chain stems from a study of T-cell reconstitution after alpha-beta-depleted transplantation in children. Study-level results: In patients about two months after transplant, alpha-beta T cells reportedly arose from several hundred expanded graft clones. Newly made T cells mostly supplied T-cell counts and diversity one year after transplant. Certain patients had high TCRbeta diversity at day 60, and it came from recipient T cells and thymic progenitors that survived.

As for this clonotype: What it recognizes is unknown.

Unique molecular identifiers featured in how the TCRbeta library was prepared. TCRdb passed the PCR reads through MiXCR, listing each CDR3 protein once. This table has hundreds of thousands of distinct CDR3 sequences, about 17% appearing once. The CDR3 spans 13 residues. Germline lookup yields CDR1 KGHSH and CDR2 LQKENI. V lost 5 bases to trimming and J lost 6 bases; unmatched junction nucleotides: 4. This specimen was PBMCs, mostly from graft donor cells, taken 360 days after TCRalphabeta/CD19-depleted stem cell transplant. The chain uses TRBV18 and TRBJ2-3; 8 positions match TRBD2. This sequence was found in a male patient under 10 years old who had a stem cell transplant for acute lymphoblastic leukemia, so the T cells may come from the graft donor. The CDR3 nucleotides read TGTGCCAGCTCAACTCAGCGGGAGGATACGCAGTATTTT. Translation: CASSTQREDTQYF.